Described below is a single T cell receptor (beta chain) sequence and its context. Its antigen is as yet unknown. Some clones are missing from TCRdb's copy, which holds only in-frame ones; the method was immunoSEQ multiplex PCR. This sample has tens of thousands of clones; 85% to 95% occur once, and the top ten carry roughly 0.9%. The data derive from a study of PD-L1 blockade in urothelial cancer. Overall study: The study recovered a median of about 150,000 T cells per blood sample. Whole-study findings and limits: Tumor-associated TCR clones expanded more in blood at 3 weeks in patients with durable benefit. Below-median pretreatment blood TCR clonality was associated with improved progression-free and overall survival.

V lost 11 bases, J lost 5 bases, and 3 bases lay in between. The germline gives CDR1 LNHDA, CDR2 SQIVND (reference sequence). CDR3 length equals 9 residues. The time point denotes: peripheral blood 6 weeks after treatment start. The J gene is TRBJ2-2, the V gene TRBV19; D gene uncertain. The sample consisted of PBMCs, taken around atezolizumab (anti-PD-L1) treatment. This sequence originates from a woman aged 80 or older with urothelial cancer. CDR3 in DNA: TGTGCCCCAACCGGGGAGCTGTTTTTT. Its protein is CAPTGELFF.